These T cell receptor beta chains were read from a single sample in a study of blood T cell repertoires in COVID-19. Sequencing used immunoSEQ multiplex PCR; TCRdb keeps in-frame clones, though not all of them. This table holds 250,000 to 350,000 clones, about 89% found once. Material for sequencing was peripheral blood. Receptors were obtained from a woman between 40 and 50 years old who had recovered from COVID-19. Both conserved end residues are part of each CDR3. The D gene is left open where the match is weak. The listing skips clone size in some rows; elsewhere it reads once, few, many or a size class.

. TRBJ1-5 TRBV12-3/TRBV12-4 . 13 CASTPGGDQPQHF TGTGCCAGCACCCCTGGCGGAGATCAGCCCCAGCATTTT
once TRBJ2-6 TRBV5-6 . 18 CASREAGTGSSGANVLTF TGTGCCAGCAGGGAGGCGGGCACGGGGTCCTCTGGGGCCAACGTCCTGACTTTC
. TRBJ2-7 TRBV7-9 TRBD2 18 CASSLAVGLAGPSYEQYF TGTGCCAGCAGCTTAGCAGTAGGACTAGCGGGCCCCTCCTACGAGCAGTACTTC
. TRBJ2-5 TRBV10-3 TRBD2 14 CAISVGTRQETQYF TGTGCCATCAGTGTTGGGACTAGACAAGAGACCCAGTACTTC
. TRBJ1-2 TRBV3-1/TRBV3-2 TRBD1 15 CASSQVPGQGNGYTF TGTGCCAGCAGCCAAGTGCCGGGACAGGGTAATGGCTACACCTTC
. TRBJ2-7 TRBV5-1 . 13 CASSLATGYEQYF TGCGCCAGCAGCTTGGCCACAGGCTACGAGCAGTACTTC
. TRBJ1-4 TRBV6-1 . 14 CASSEEAGVEKLFF TGTGCCAGCAGTGAAGAGGCAGGGGTTGAAAAACTGTTTTTT
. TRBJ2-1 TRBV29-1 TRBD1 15 CSVEDWAGGYNEQFF TGCAGCGTTGAAGACTGGGCAGGGGGCTACAATGAGCAGTTCTTC
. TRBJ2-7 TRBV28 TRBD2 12 CASRWGGYEQYF TGTGCCAGCCGTTGGGGGGGCTACGAGCAGTACTTC
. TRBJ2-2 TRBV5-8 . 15 CASSLAWAGTGELFF TGTGCCAGCAGCTTGGCCTGGGCGGGCACCGGGGAGCTGTTTTTT
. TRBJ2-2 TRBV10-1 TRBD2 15 CASSPTSGNTGELFF TGCGCCAGCAGTCCGACTAGCGGCAACACCGGGGAGCTGTTTTTT
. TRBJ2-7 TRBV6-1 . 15 CASSEGADSSYEQYF TGTGCCAGCAGCGAAGGGGCGGACAGCTCCTACGAGCAGTACTTC
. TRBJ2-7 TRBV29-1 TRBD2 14 CSVEGLAGVSEQYF TGCAGCGTTGAGGGGTTAGCGGGAGTGAGCGAGCAGTACTTC
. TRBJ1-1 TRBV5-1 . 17 CASSFGGGAPGETEAFF TGCGCCAGCAGCTTTGGTGGGGGGGCCCCCGGAGAGACTGAAGCTTTCTTT
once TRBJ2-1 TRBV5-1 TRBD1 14 CASSLETGGGEQFF TGCGCCAGCAGCTTGGAGACAGGGGGCGGCGAGCAGTTCTTC
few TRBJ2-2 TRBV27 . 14 CASSLSIGAGELFF TGTGCCAGCAGTTTATCGATAGGGGCCGGGGAGCTGTTTTTT